Many counts were recorded for the clone carrying this T cell receptor (beta chain). This specimen comes from a study of T cells in Graves' hyperthyroidism and ophthalmopathy. The CDR3 regions of TCR beta were amplified from RNA transcripts. In the first-round RT-PCR of the TCR CDR3, the HTBI primer set was used. TCRdb processed the multiplex PCR reads anew with MiXCR; each CDR3 protein has one entry. Of about 520,000 distinct CDR3 sequences listed, roughly 24% are singletons. V was clipped by 1 base and J by 7 bases, with 11 bases between them. The germline V gene has CDR1 DFQATT and CDR2 SNEGSKA (reference sequence). CDR3 size: 13 residues.

The TCR comes from a woman in her 30s with Graves' ophthalmopathy. The sequenced sample was blood. This chain connects TRBV20-1 to TRBJ1-5; D is perhaps TRBD1 (5 bases). The CDR3 DNA reads TGCAGTGCTAGAGGGGGGGTCTCCCAGCCCCAGCATTTT. Translated, it gives CSARGGVSQPQHF.